The rows below give T cell receptor beta chains drawn from one sample of a study of blood T cell repertoires in COVID-19. The method was immunoSEQ multiplex PCR; TCRdb's version includes in-frame clones alone and lacks a portion of them. Here the sample spans 300,000 to 450,000 clones, 85% being singletons. Sequenced sample: peripheral blood. The receptors originated from a woman in her late teens or twenties with acute or convalescent COVID-19. The CDR3 runs from the conserved cysteine through the conserved F or W. A D gene is named only where the DNA matches it firmly. Where a row states a size, it is once, few, many or the class of an expanded clone; other rows omit it.

cdr3_aa cdr3_nt d_call j_call clone_size v_call
CASSQDITNYGYTF TGTGCCAGCAGCCAAGATATAACTAACTATGGCTACACCTTC - TRBJ1-2 - TRBV4-2
CASSLALRETQYF TGTGCCAGCAGCTTAGCGCTGCGGGAGACCCAGTACTTC - TRBJ2-5 - TRBV7-9
CASRGLYNEQFF TGTGCCAGCAGGGGCCTATACAATGAGCAGTTCTTC - TRBJ2-1 - TRBV12-3/TRBV12-4
CASSLDENSYVAFF TGCGCCAGCAGCTTGGACGAGAATTCGTACGTAGCTTTCTTT - TRBJ1-1 - TRBV5-1
CASLQGTKLFF TGTGCCAGCTTACAGGGTACGAAACTGTTTTTT - TRBJ1-4 - TRBV2
CSASGTAGDSYEQYF TGCAGTGCTAGTGGGACTGCGGGGGACTCCTACGAGCAGTACTTC TRBD2 TRBJ2-7 - TRBV20-1
CASNRRGGGQFF TGTGCCAGCAACCGAAGAGGGGGGGGGCAGTTCTTC - TRBJ2-1 - TRBV2
CATSDSEAEQFF TGTGCCACCAGTGACTCGGAGGCTGAGCAGTTCTTC - TRBJ2-1 - TRBV24-1
CASSSAPGQGYEKLFF TGCGCCAGCAGCTCGGCTCCGGGACAGGGGTATGAAAAACTGTTTTTT TRBD1 TRBJ1-4 - TRBV5-1
CASSSQGARGTGELFF TGCGCCAGCAGCTCCCAGGGGGCACGGGGCACCGGGGAGCTGTTTTTT TRBD1 TRBJ2-2 - TRBV5-1
CASSSTSDDNEQFF TGTGCCAGCAGCTCTACTAGCGACGACAATGAGCAGTTCTTC TRBD2 TRBJ2-1 - TRBV9
CASFGQGASYGYTF TGTGCCAGCTTTGGCCAGGGGGCTTCCTATGGCTACACCTTC TRBD1 TRBJ1-2 - TRBV6-5
CASSLQGSGTYNSPLHF TGCGCCAGCAGCCTACAAGGGTCAGGGACCTATAATTCACCCCTCCACTTT - TRBJ1-6 - TRBV5-1
CASSRTSTDTQYF TGTGCCAGCAGCCGGACTAGCACAGATACGCAGTATTTT - TRBJ2-3 few TRBV7-9
CATRRGLAGLGYNEQFF TGTGCCACCCGTCGGGGACTAGCGGGTCTCGGTTACAATGAGCAGTTCTTC TRBD2 TRBJ2-1 - TRBV2
CASSPSGGNYNEQFF TGTGCCAGCAGCCCAAGCGGGGGGAACTACAATGAGCAGTTCTTC TRBD2 TRBJ2-1 - TRBV9
CASGPRLEPSEQFF TGTGCTAGTGGTCCTCGACTAGAACCCAGTGAGCAGTTCTTC - TRBJ2-1 - TRBV12-5
CASSRQQETQYF TGCGCCAGCAGTAGACAACAAGAGACCCAGTACTTC - TRBJ2-5 - TRBV5-1
CASSIGTGTEAFF TGTGCCAGTAGTATAGGGACAGGAACTGAAGCTTTCTTT TRBD1 TRBJ1-1 - TRBV19
CASILRGRERSTEAFF TGTGCCAGTATTTTGCGGGGCAGGGAGAGGAGCACTGAAGCTTTCTTT - TRBJ1-1 once TRBV19
CATAERGQTGELFF TGTGCCACCGCGGAGCGGGGGCAGACCGGGGAGCTGTTTTTT TRBD2 TRBJ2-2 - TRBV15
CAISDPDIQGVNTEAFF TGTGCCATCAGTGACCCGGACATCCAGGGGGTGAACACTGAAGCTTTCTTT TRBD1 TRBJ1-1 - TRBV10-3